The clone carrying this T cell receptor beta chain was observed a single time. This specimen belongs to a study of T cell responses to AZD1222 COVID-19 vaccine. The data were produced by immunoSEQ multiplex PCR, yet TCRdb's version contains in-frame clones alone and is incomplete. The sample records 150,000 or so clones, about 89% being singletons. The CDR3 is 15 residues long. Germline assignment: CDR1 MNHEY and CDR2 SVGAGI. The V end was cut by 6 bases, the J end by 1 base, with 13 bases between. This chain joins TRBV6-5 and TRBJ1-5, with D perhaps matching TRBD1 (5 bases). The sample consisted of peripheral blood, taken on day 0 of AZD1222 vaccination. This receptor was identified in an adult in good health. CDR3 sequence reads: CASSHDSISNQPQHF. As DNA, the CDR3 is TGTGCCAGCAGCCACGACAGTATCAGCAATCAGCCCCAGCATTTT.